This TCR beta chain stems from a study of monozygotic twins with inflammatory bowel disease. The CDR3 has 18 amino acids. Germline V gene lookup returns CDR1 MNHEY and CDR2 SVGAGI. TCRdb reprocessed the 5' RACE reads and stores each CDR3 protein as one record, lacking DNA. Its listing shows around 380,000 distinct CDR3 sequences. This sequence was found in a human donor with ulcerative colitis or Crohn's disease, or a healthy co-twin of an affected twin (not recorded which). The sequenced sample consisted of blood. V usage is TRBV6-5 and J usage is TRBJ2-4; TCRdb's D call of TRBD1 is untestable without DNA. The CDR3 region is CASSYGGRTGLTKNIQYF.